This TCR beta chain was recovered during a study of cytomegalovirus exposure and HLA in healthy donors. CDR1 SGHRS and CDR2 YFSETQ come from the germline V gene. This CDR3 contains 13 residues. The trim removed 4 bases at V and 5 bases at J, leaving 4 bases unmatched. Study conclusions and caveats: Most sequenced TCRs were rare (though some public TCRs occurred in many donors). Presence/absence analysis assumed near-uniform sequencing depth across donors. Trimming of TCR beta V- and J-genes showed a link, identified in a later analysis, to a missense DCLRE1C variant.

The PCR was carried out with 60 Vbeta primers and 13 Jbeta primers. Method: immunoSEQ multiplex PCR; TCRdb's copy keeps in-frame clones and lacks some. The sample yields about 130,000 clones, about four fifths seen once. Concerning this clone: Its target is not known.

Sequencing input: PBMCs. V usage is TRBV5-1 and J usage is TRBJ2-3, with 7 bases lining up with TRBD1. This sequence was found in a woman aged 40 to 55 in good health and CMV-seropositive. The CDR3 loop reads CASSTGQLDTQYF. The CDR3 nucleotides are TGCGCCAGCAGCACGGGACAGCTAGATACGCAGTATTTT. Looking up the rest from reference TRBV5-1 and TRBJ2-3 gives the full variable domain: KAGVTQTPRYLIKTRGQQVTLSCSPISGHRSVSWYQQTPGQGLQFLFEYFSETQRNKGNFPGRFSGRQFSNSRSEMNVSTLELGDSALYLCASSTGQLDTQYFGPGTRLTVL.